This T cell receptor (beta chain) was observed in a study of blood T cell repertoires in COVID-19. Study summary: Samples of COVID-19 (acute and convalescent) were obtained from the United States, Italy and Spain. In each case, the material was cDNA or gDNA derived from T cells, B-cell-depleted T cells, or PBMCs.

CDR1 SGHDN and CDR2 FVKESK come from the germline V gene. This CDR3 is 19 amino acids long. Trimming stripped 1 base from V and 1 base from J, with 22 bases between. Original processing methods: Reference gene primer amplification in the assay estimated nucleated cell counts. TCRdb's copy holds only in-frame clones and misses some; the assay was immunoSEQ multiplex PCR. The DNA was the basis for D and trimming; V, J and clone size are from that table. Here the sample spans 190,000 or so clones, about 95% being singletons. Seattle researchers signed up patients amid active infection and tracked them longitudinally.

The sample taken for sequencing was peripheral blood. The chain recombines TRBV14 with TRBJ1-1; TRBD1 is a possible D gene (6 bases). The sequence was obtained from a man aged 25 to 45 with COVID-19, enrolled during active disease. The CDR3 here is CASSQVYSRGGIRNTEAFF. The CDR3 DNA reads TGTGCCAGCAGCCAAGTTTACAGTAGGGGGGGGATTCGGAACACTGAAGCTTTCTTT.